One TCR beta chain is described in this entry. The sample holds many counts of this clonotype. Its antigen is unknown. No per-base quality is available; no much larger clone lies one base away. Its CDR3 holds 14 amino acids, cysteine through phenylalanine. The read is trimmed to its CDR3 DNA, 42 bases read in frame from base 1. V is cut by 0 bases and J by 10 bases, and the space between the germline ends is 16 bases. The germline V gene encodes CDR1 SGDLS and CDR2 YYNGEE. The sample is drawn from a study of T-cell reconstitution after alpha-beta-depleted transplantation in children (TCRdb year 2016). Concerning the study at large: Using TCR repertoire profiling, the study quantitatively followed how T-cell immune reconstitution unfolded in children after TCRalphabeta/CD19-depleted allogeneic hematopoietic cell transplantation.

Library method: PCR. Instrument used: Illumina HiSeq 2500. TCR library preparation used molecular barcoding, with unique molecular identifiers applied to normalize quantification of the TCRbeta repertoire. The public reads were reanalyzed by TCRdb: fastp trimming at Q25, MiXCR alignment, in-frame beta chains only. One record per CDR3 amino acid sequence lists the most common genes and DNA. Within this sample are 440,000 or so distinct CDR3 sequences, with roughly 11% of them counted one time only. Of the sample, roughly 6% falls within the top ten clones. The receptor's source is a human donor who donated a stem cell graft to a child with acute myeloid leukemia. Sequences were derived from PBMCs from the stem cell graft donor, sampled from the stem cell graft. The sequence links TRBV9 to TRBJ1-2; a tentative D call is TRBD1 (6 bases match). In nucleotide form, the sequence is TGTGCCAGCAGCGTAGGGCCAGGGGAAACGGACTACACCTTC. It translates to CASSVGPGETDYTF.